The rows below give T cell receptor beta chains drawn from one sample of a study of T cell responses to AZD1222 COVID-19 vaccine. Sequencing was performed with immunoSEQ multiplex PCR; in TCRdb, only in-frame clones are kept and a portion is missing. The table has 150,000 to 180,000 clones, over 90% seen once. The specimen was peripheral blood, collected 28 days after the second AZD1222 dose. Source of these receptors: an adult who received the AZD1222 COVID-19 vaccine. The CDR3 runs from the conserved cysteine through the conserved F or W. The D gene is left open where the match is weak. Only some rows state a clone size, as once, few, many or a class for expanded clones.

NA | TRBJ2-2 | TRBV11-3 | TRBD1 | TGTGCCAGCAGCCCGTCACTGGGACAGACCACCGGGGAGCTGTTTTTT | CASSPSLGQTTGELFF
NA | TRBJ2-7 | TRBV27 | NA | TGTGCCAGCAGTTGGCTGGACGAGCAGTACTTC | CASSWLDEQYF
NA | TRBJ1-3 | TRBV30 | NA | TGTGCCTGGTCTTCCTCTGGAAACACCATATATTTT | CAWSSSGNTIYF
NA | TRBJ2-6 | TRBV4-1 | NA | TGCGCCAGCAGCTTTCGTTCCCCGGGAATGATTTATGGGGCCAACGTCCTGACTTTC | CASSFRSPGMIYGANVLTF
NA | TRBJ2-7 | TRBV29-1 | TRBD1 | TGCAGCGTTGAGGGATCGGACAGGGGAATTTACGAGCAGTACTTC | CSVEGSDRGIYEQYF
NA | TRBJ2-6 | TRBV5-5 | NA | TGTGCCAGCAGCTTGGTGGCCTCTGGGGCCAACGTCCTGACTTTC | CASSLVASGANVLTF
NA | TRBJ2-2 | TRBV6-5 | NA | TGTGCCAGCAGTCCTAGGGCATTCACCGGGGAGCTGTTTTTT | CASSPRAFTGELFF
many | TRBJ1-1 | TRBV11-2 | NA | TGTGCCAGCAGCTTAGTTTTAGGGGAGGGACACCGAAGGACTGAAGCTTTCTTT | CASSLVLGEGHRRTEAFF
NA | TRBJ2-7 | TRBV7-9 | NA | TGTGCCAGCAGCCTAGGGTCCTACGAGCAGTACTTC | CASSLGSYEQYF
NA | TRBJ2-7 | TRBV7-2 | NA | TGTGCCAGCAGCTTAGCTCTGGGGGGGCCTAACGAGCAGTACTTC | CASSLALGGPNEQYF
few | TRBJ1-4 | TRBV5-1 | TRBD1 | TGCGCCAGCGCAACTGGACAGGGACTTGCAACTAATGAAAAACTGTTTTTT | CASATGQGLATNEKLFF
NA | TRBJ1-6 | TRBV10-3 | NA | TGTGCCATCAGTGAGAAGGAGGGTTCACCCCTCCACTTT | CAISEKEGSPLHF
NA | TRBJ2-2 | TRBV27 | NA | TGTGCCAGCAGAGGCCCGAACACCGGGGAGCTGTTTTTT | CASRGPNTGELFF
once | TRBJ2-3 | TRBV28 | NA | TGTGCCAGCAGTTATTACTCTCGGCGGAGGAGCCCCGATACGCAGTATTTT | CASSYYSRRRSPDTQYF
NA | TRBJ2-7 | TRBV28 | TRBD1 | TGTGCCAGCAGTTCGATCCGGGACAGCTCCTACGAGCAGTACTTC | CASSSIRDSSYEQYF
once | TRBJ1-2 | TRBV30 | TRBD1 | TGTGCCTGGAGGATGACAGGGGAGCTGGGTGGCTACACCTTC | CAWRMTGELGGYTF
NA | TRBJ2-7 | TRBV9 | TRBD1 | TGTGCCAGCAGCGCGACAGGGTACGAGCAGTACTTC | CASSATGYEQYF
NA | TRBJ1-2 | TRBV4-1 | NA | TGCGCCAGCAGCCAAGGGTTCAGGGACGGGACTAACTATGGCTACACCTTC | CASSQGFRDGTNYGYTF
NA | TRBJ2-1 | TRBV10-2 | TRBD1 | TGCGCCAGCACTATCTCAGGACAGGTTATTTACAATGAGCAGTTCTTC | CASTISGQVIYNEQFF
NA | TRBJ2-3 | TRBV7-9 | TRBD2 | TGTGCCAGCGGATCGCTGACCGGGGGGTTCAAGGGCCAGTATTTT | CASGSLTGGFKGQYF
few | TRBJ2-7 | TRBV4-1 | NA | TGCGCCAGCAGCCAAGATAGGGACGGACGGTACGAGCAGTACTTC | CASSQDRDGRYEQYF
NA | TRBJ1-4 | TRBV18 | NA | TGTGCCAGCTCACCCCAGGCTAATGAAAAACTGTTTTTT | CASSPQANEKLFF
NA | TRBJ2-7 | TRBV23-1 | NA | TGCGCCAGCAGTCTTTTCGAGGGTAAGCAGTACTTC | CASSLFEGKQYF
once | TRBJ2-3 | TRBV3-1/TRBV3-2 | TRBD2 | TGTGCCAGCAGCCAAGATTATCGGGGGGGAACAGATACGCAGTATTTT | CASSQDYRGGTDTQYF
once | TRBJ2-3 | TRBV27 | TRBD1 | TGTGCCAGCAGTTCCCTACGGACAGGGGGGTTAGATACGCAGTATTTT | CASSSLRTGGLDTQYF
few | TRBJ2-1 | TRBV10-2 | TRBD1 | TGCGCCAGCAGTGGGGACAGGGACTCCTACAATGAGCAGTTCTTC | CASSGDRDSYNEQFF
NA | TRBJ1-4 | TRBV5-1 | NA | TGCGCCAGCAGCCTGGACAGAAATAATGAAAAACTGTTTTTT | CASSLDRNNEKLFF
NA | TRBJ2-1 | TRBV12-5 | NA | TGTGCTAGTGGTTACCCAGCGACCTCCTCCTACAATGAGCAGTTCTTC | CASGYPATSSYNEQFF
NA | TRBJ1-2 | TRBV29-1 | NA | TGCAGCGTTGTGTGGAATTATGGCTACACCTTC | CSVVWNYGYTF
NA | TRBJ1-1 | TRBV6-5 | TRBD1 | TGTGCCAGCAGTTACTCCCGGGACAGCGCGGGTGAAGCTTTCTTT | CASSYSRDSAGEAFF
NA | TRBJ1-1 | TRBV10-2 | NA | TGCGCCAGCAGTGAGTCGAATACAGGCCCCTCAAGGTACACTGAAGCTTTCTTT | CASSESNTGPSRYTEAFF
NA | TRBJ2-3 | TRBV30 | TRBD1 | TGTGCCTGGAGTGTAGGGACAGGGGGCACAGATACGCAGTATTTT | CAWSVGTGGTDTQYF
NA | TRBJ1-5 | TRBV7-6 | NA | TGTGCCAGCAGTTTAGGACAGAGCCAGCCCCAGCATTTT | CASSLGQSQPQHF
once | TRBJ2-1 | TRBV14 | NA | TGTGCCAGCAGCCAAGAAGCAGGCGAACGGGGGTCCCGCTCCTACAATGAGCAGTTCTTC | CASSQEAGERGSRSYNEQFF
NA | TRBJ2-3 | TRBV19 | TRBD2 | TGTGCCAGTAGTGCCGGGACTAGCGGTCCCACAGATACGCAGTATTTT | CASSAGTSGPTDTQYF
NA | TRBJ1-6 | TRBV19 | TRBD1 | TGTGCCAGTAGAACAGGGGGCGCGGCGTCACCCCTCCACTTT | CASRTGGAASPLHF
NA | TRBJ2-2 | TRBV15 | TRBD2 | TGTGCCACCAGCAGACTAGCGGGGGGGCGGACCGGGGAGCTGTTTTTT | CATSRLAGGRTGELFF
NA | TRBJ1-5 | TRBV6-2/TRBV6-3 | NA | TGTGCCAGCAGTTACTCGACTCGCAATCAGCCCCAGCATTTT | CASSYSTRNQPQHF
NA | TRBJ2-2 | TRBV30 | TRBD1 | TGTGCCTGGTACCGGGACAGGGGGCGCGTAAGCACCGGGGAGCTGTTTTTT | CAWYRDRGRVSTGELFF
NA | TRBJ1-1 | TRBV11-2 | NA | TGTGCCAGCAGCGCCTACCTTCTGAGTACTGAAGCTTTCTTT | CASSAYLLSTEAFF
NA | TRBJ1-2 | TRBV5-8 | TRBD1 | TGTGCCAGCAGCCTGGACAGGGGGAGAGATGGCTACACCTTC | CASSLDRGRDGYTF
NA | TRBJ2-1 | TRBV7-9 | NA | TGTGCCAGCGCCCGGGACTCCTCTAAGAATGAGCAGTTCTTC | CASARDSSKNEQFF
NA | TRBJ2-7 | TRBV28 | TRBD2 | TGTGCCAGCCGCCGAAGGGCTAGCGGGGCCTCCTACGAGCAGTACTTC | CASRRRASGASYEQYF
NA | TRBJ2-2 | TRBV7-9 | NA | TGTGCCAGCAGCCCCACTCAGGGAGTGCGGGAGCTGTTTTTT | CASSPTQGVRELFF
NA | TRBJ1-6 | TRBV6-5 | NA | TGTGCCAGCAGGGGAGCGACAGGTTATAATTCACCCCTCCACTTT | CASRGATGYNSPLHF